One sample yielded the 29 T cell receptor beta chains listed below, sequenced in a study of early T cells in non-severe SARS-CoV-2 infection. One entry per CDR3 protein, called by TCRdb with MiXCR from the 5' RACE reads. The data show around 76,000 distinct CDR3 sequences, about 10% seen once. Sequencing used whole blood. These receptor sequences come from an adult who was a healthcare worker with PCR-confirmed SARS-CoV-2 infection or an uninfected control (not recorded which).

The V gene is TRBV11-2, the J gene TRBJ2-3; the match to TRBD1 covers 7 bases. Per germline, CDR1 SGHAT and CDR2 FQNNGV. The CDR3 is 15 residues long. J gave up 5 bases and V 5 bases, and 10 bases lay outside the gene matches. Written as DNA, the CDR3 is TGTGCCAGCAGCGAACCGAGACAGGGTGAAGATACGCAGTATTTT. It encodes CASSEPRQGEDTQYF.

Many counts were recorded for this clonotype. The chain employs TRBV5-1 and TRBJ1-1, with D unresolved. CDR1 SGHRS and CDR2 YFSETQ come from the germline V gene. The CDR3 sequence is 16 residues long. V lost 2 bases and J 5 bases, leaving 19 bases between the germline ends. In DNA, the CDR3 is TGCGCCAGCAGCTTTCCCCCAGGAGAGGGAGGGACTGAAGCTTTCTTT. Encoded protein: CASSFPPGEGGTEAFF.

A few counts support this clonotype. The V gene is TRBV2, the J gene TRBJ1-2; tentative D call: TRBD1 (6 bases). The CDR3 length is 16 residues. V was cut by 8 bases and J by 0 bases, with 19 bases left in between. Germline V gene sequence: CDR1 SNHLY, CDR2 FYNNEI. CDR3 sequence: CASLSRGGEANYGYTF. Here the CDR3 DNA reads TGTGCCAGCCTTAGCCGAGGGGGGGAAGCTAACTATGGCTACACCTTC.

The rearrangement joins TRBV6-2 or TRBV6-3 to TRBJ2-7, with D hard to call. Germline CDR1 and CDR2: MNHEY and SVGEGT. The CDR3 is made up of 13 amino acids. Trimming took 4 bases from V and 2 from J, leaving 9 bases between them. In nucleotides, the CDR3 is TGTGCCAGCAGTTTGGCCGCTACCTACGAGCAGTACTTC. This encodes CASSLAATYEQYF.

The chain combines TRBV7-8 with TRBJ2-1, with 12 bases aligning to TRBD2. Per the germline V gene, CDR1 is SGHVS and CDR2 is FQNEAQ. The CDR3 loop spans 16 amino acids. The junction had 11 bases not matched to a gene; V was cut back by 5 bases and J by 9 bases. The CDR3 bases are TGTGCCAGCAGCCTACGGACTAGCGGGGTCGTAGGTGAGCAGTTCTTC. Protein sequence: CASSLRTSGVVGEQFF.

This clonotype occurred many times. CDR3 sequence reads: CASSLDASGGSDTQYF. The CDR3 DNA follows: TGTGCCAGCAGCTTAGATGCTAGCGGGGGCTCAGATACGCAGTATTTT. The rearrangement links TRBV7-6 to TRBJ2-3, with 10 bases lining up with TRBD2. J was trimmed by 4 bases and V by 1 base; bases with no gene match: 5. The CDR3 is 16 residues long. CDR1 and CDR2 from the germline V gene are SGHVS and FNYEAQ. The whole variable domain, filled in from reference TRBV7-6 and TRBJ2-3, reads GAGVSQSPRYKVTKRGQDVALRCDPISGHVSLYWYRQALGQGPEFLTYFNYEAQQDKSGLPNDRFSAERPEGSISTLTIQRTEQRDSAMYRCASSLDASGGSDTQYFGPGTRLTVL.

The chain employs TRBV30 and TRBJ1-6; D perhaps matches TRBD1 (5 bases). The CDR3 sequence is 14 residues long. The V end lost 8 bases, the J end lost 9 bases, and 20 bases lay between the germline ends. Germline assignment: CDR1 GTSNPN and CDR2 SVGIG (reference sequence). This CDR3 is CAAGTQSAFSPLHF. The CDR3 coding sequence is TGTGCCGCGGGGACCCAAAGCGCATTTTCACCCCTCCACTTT.

A word on this clonotype: A much more abundant neighbour one base away suggests this may be a read error. This chain joins TRBV7-8 and TRBJ1-6; D unclear. The CDR3 spans 14 residues. The ends were cut back, 5 bases at V and 7 bases at J, with 12 bases in the middle. Per the germline V gene, CDR1 is SGHVS and CDR2 is FQNEAQ. This CDR3 is CASSQSFSNSPLHF. The CDR3 DNA is TGTGCCAGCAGCCAGAGTTTCTCGAATTCACCCCTCCACTTT.

This clonotype was seen repeatedly, ten times or more. The CDR3 sequence is CASSLAGTGPGNTIYF. The CDR3 region has the DNA TGTGCCAGCAGCTTAGCCGGGACAGGGCCTGGAAACACCATATATTTT. The gene calls are TRBV7-8 and TRBJ1-3, with 9 bases that match TRBD1. The CDR3 length is 16 residues. V gave up 0 bases and J gave up 2 bases; unmatched junction bases: 2. In germline, CDR1 is SGHVS, CDR2 FQNEAQ.

This clonotype was found many times. The V and J genes are TRBV6-2 or TRBV6-3 and TRBJ2-3; no clear D gene. Trimming cost V 0 bases and J 4 bases, with 11 bases left between them. The CDR3 runs 15 residues. CDR1 is MNHEY, CDR2 SVGEGT, per germline. CDR3 residues: CASSYSVLPADTQYF. CDR3 coding DNA: TGTGCCAGCAGTTACTCGGTTCTACCAGCAGATACGCAGTATTTT.

This sequence joins TRBV7-8 and TRBJ1-1, with D hard to call. The CDR3 has 13 amino acids. CDR1 is SGHVS, CDR2 FQNEAQ, per germline. Between the trimmed V and J ends, which lost 2 bases and 2 bases, there was a span of 6 bases. The DNA of the CDR3 is TGTGCCAGCAGCTTACGGGGAAACACTGAAGCTTTCTTT. Its translation: CASSLRGNTEAFF.

The CDR3 sequence is CSVASGGEYEQYF. CDR3 nucleotides: TGCAGCGTTGCTAGCGGGGGGGAGTACGAGCAGTACTTC. This chain connects TRBV29-1 to TRBJ2-7; TRBD2 matches at 12 bases. Germline V gene sequence: CDR1 SQVTM, CDR2 ANQGSEA. This CDR3 has 13 residues. Unmatched junction bases numbered 2, after V lost 4 bases and J lost 4 bases.

This clonotype was observed at least ten times. The chain combines TRBV12-3 or TRBV12-4 with TRBJ2-5; 9 bases are a match to TRBD1. The CDR3 is made up of 13 amino acids. Trimming at V came to 5 bases and at J to 5 bases, leaving 3 bases not matched to a gene. For the CDR3, the DNA is TGTGCCAGCAGTCGGGACAGGGAGGAGACCCAGTACTTC. It translates to CASSRDREETQYF.

This clonotype was seen more than once but under ten times. V is TRBV2 and J is TRBJ1-2; 11 bases match TRBD1. Germline-derived CDR1 and CDR2 are SNHLY and FYNNEI. This CDR3 spans 15 amino acids. With V trimmed by 7 bases and J by 4 bases, 8 bases remained unmatched. CDR3 coding DNA: TGTGCCAGCACCCTTTCGGGGACAGGGGGCTATGGCTACACCTTC. This encodes CASTLSGTGGYGYTF. The full variable domain, its missing parts supplied by reference TRBV2 and TRBJ1-2, is EPEVTQTPSHQVTQMGQEVILRCVPISNHLYFYWYRQILGQKVEFLVSFYNNEISEKSEIFDDQFSVERPDGSNFTLKIRSTKLEDSAMYFCASTLSGTGGYGYTFGSGTRLTVV.

The V and J genes are TRBV20-1 and TRBJ2-7; D is perhaps TRBD2 (6 bases). V lost 3 bases, J lost 6 bases, and 18 bases lay in between. This CDR3 comprises 14 residues. CDR1 and CDR2 from the germline V gene are DFQATT and SNEGSKA (reference sequence). The DNA of the CDR3 is TGCAGTGCTAGCGGGGGAAGGCTTGGGGGCGAGCAGTACTTC. This encodes CSASGGRLGGEQYF.

The chain's CDR3 is CASSDGGDEQYF. The CDR3 coding sequence is TGCGCCAGCAGTGATGGAGGGGACGAGCAGTACTTC. The genes are TRBV10-1 and TRBJ2-7, with D possibly matching TRBD2 (6 bases). This CDR3 is 12 amino acids long. Germline V CDR1 and CDR2: WNHNN, SYGVQD (reference sequence). With 3 bases removed from V and 5 bases from J, the gap between germline ends came to 8 bases.

This clonotype was detected many times. The chain employs TRBV4-1 and TRBJ2-7, with TRBD2 matching 8 bases. Germline CDR1 reads MGHRA; CDR2 reads YSYEKL. CDR3 size: 15 residues. V trimming: 0 bases; J trimming: 3 bases; junction bases outside the gene matches: 4. DNA of the CDR3: TGCGCCAGCAGCCAAGAAACGGGGGGGTTCTACGAGCAGTACTTC. It translates to CASSQETGGFYEQYF.

This clonotype has a count of ten or more. This chain connects TRBV29-1 to TRBJ2-1, with TRBD1 matching 8 bases. The V gene's germline CDR1 is SQVTM and CDR2 ANQGSEA. The junction had 14 bases not matched to a gene; V was cut back by 3 bases and J by 4 bases. This CDR3 contains 17 residues. The CDR3 DNA reads TGCAGCGTTGAGGGGACAGGAACCCCAAGGGATTACAATGAGCAGTTCTTC. It is translated as CSVEGTGTPRDYNEQFF.

The table lists this clonotype with many counts. This sequence joins TRBV6-1 and TRBJ1-1, with 8 bases matching TRBD1. The CDR3 is 13 residues long. V shed 2 bases and J 6 bases; nucleotides not matched to a gene: 2. Germline V gene lookup returns CDR1 MNHNS and CDR2 SASEGT. For the CDR3, the DNA is TGTGCCAGCAGTGAACAGGGGGCCGCTGAAGCTTTCTTT. Its protein product is CASSEQGAAEAFF.

This clonotype was detected only a few times. The chain joins TRBV20-1 to TRBJ2-3; D remains ambiguous. Germline loops: CDR1 DFQATT, CDR2 SNEGSKA (reference sequence). This CDR3 spans 11 amino acids. Trimming left V 0 bases short and J 6 bases short, with 4 bases between. The CDR3, as DNA: TGCAGTGCTAGAGATCGCGATACGCAGTATTTT. It specifies CSARDRDTQYF.

Only a few counts were recorded for this clonotype. The V gene is TRBV18, the J gene TRBJ1-4; 7 nucleotides line up with TRBD1. Germline CDR1 is KGHSH and CDR2 is LQKENI. Trimming at V came to 6 bases and at J to 4 bases, leaving 5 bases not matched to a gene. CDR3 length: 14 residues. CDR3 protein: CASSPTGVNEKLFF. The CDR3 coding sequence is TGTGCCAGCTCGCCCACAGGGGTTAATGAAAAACTGTTTTTT.

This clonotype occurred a few times. The rearrangement links TRBV10-3 to TRBJ1-2; D gene unclear. The CDR3 length is 13 residues. Germline CDR1 and CDR2: ENHRY and SYGVKD. Deletions cut 11 bases from V and 4 bases from J, with 17 bases between. The CDR3 loop reads CAVGSSGPYGYTF. The DNA of the CDR3 is TGTGCCGTTGGTTCGTCCGGGCCCTATGGCTACACCTTC.

CDR3 sequence reads: CASSHRNSPLHF. CDR3 coding DNA: TGCGCCAGCAGCCACCGGAATTCACCCCTCCACTTT. The rearrangement joins TRBV4-1 to TRBJ1-6; D uncertain. V was shortened by 3 bases and J by 7 bases, with 4 bases between the two germline ends. The germline V gene has CDR1 MGHRA and CDR2 YSYEKL. The CDR3 is 12 residues long.

At least ten counts were recorded for this clonotype. This rearrangement joins TRBV7-8 to TRBJ2-3; 9 bases line up with TRBD2. There are 17 residues in the CDR3. Germline V gene lookup returns CDR1 SGHVS and CDR2 FQNEAQ. V shed 1 base, J shed 4 bases, and the junction held 9 bases outside the gene matches. CDR3: CASSLGGRRGGADTQYF. The CDR3 nucleotides are TGTGCCAGCAGCTTAGGAGGGCGGCGGGGGGGTGCAGATACGCAGTATTTT.

The V call is TRBV3-1, the J call TRBJ1-2; D gene uncertain. The CDR3 loop spans 15 amino acids. Trimming stripped 2 bases from V and 6 bases from J, with 16 bases between. Germline V gives CDR1 LGHDT, CDR2 YNNKEL (reference sequence). CDR3 nucleotides: TGTGCCAGCAGCCAATTTGGTGGCTCATACAATGGCTACACCTTC. It codes for CASSQFGGSYNGYTF. The entire variable domain, with the rest obtained from reference TRBV3-1 and TRBJ1-2, is as follows: DTAVSQTPKYLVTQMGNDKSIKCEQNLGHDTMYWYKQDSKKFLKIMFSYNNKELIINETVPNRFSPKSPDKAHLNLHINSLELGDSAVYFCASSQFGGSYNGYTFGSGTRLTVV.

This clonotype was detected ten times or more. The chain employs TRBV6-6 and TRBJ1-2; no reliable D call. Trimming removed 8 bases from V and 6 bases from J, with 7 bases in between. CDR1 is MNHNY, CDR2 SVGAGI, per germline (reference sequence). The CDR3 consists of 10 residues. CDR3 coding DNA: TGTGCCAGCGAAGGGCATGGCTACACCTTC. It encodes CASEGHGYTF.

This clonotype came up many times. The chain couples TRBV18 to TRBJ2-5; 7 bases agree with TRBD1. V was clipped by 0 bases and J by 7 bases; unmatched bases: 8. Germline lookup yields CDR1 KGHSH and CDR2 LQKENI. This CDR3 is built from 15 residues. CDR3 residues: CASSPPDRQDGTQYF. The CDR3 coding sequence is TGTGCCAGCTCACCACCGGACAGGCAGGACGGGACCCAGTACTTC.

This clonotype was seen more than once but under ten times. The chain couples TRBV20-1 to TRBJ2-7, with TRBD1 as a possible D gene (6 bases). The V end was cut by 3 bases, the J end by 0 bases, with 12 bases between. The CDR3 runs 14 residues. Germline V gene data show CDR1 as DFQATT and CDR2 as SNEGSKA (reference sequence). CDR3 nucleotide sequence: TGCAGTGCTAGTTGGGGGCTGAGCTCCTACGAGCAGTACTTC. Amino acid sequence: CSASWGLSSYEQYF.

This clonotype came up many times. This chain links TRBV7-2 with TRBJ2-3, with TRBD2 identical over 9 bases. This CDR3 is 17 amino acids long. Germline V gives CDR1 SGHTA, CDR2 FQGNSA. V shed 1 base and J 6 bases; nucleotides not matched to a gene: 11. The CDR3 nucleotides are TGTGCCAGCAGCTTAGGTATCCTAGCGGGATCTTTGGATACGCAGTATTTT. Encoded protein: CASSLGILAGSLDTQYF.